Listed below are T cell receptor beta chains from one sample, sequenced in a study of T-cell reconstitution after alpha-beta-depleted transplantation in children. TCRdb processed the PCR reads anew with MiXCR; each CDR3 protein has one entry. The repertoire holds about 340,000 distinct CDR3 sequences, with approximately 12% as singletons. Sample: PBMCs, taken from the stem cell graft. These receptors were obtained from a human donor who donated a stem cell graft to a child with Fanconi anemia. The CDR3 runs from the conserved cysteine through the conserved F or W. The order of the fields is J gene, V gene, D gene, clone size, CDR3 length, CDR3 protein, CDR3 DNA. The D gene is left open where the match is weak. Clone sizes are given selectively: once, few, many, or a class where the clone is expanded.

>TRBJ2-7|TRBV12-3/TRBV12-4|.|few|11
CASSSRTRPYF
TGTGCCAGCAGTTCTCGGACACGTCCTTACTTC
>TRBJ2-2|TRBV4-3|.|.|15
CASSSQGLRAGELFF
TGCGCCAGCAGCTCCCAGGGGCTTCGCGCCGGGGAGCTGTTTTTT
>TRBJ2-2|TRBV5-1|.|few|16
CASSLISQANTGELFF
TGCGCCAGCAGCTTGATCAGTCAGGCGAACACCGGGGAGCTGTTTTTT
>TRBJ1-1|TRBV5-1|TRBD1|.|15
CASSANTGEGTEAFF
TGCGCCAGCAGCGCGAACACAGGGGAGGGCACTGAAGCTTTCTTT
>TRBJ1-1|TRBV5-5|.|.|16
CASSPVWAQLNTEAFF
TGTGCCAGCAGCCCGGTCTGGGCGCAACTTAACACTGAAGCTTTCTTT
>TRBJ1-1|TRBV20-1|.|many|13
CSASRGMNTEAFF
TGCAGTGCTAGTCGGGGTATGAACACTGAAGCTTTCTTT
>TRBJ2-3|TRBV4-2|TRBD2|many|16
CASSPQGSGVSDTQYF
TGTGCCAGCAGCCCCCAAGGCAGCGGGGTGTCAGATACGCAGTATTTT
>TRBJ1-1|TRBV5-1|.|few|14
CASSASGVGTEAFF
TGCGCCAGCAGCGCCTCAGGGGTTGGGACTGAAGCTTTCTTT
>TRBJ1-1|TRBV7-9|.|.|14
CASRSSAMNTEAFF
TGTGCCAGCAGGTCGTCAGCAATGAACACTGAAGCTTTCTTT
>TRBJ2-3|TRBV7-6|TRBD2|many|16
CASSPTSGASTDTQYF
TGTGCCAGCAGCCCGACTAGCGGGGCTAGCACAGATACGCAGTATTTT
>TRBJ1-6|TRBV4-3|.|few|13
CASSQFENSPLHF
TGCGCCAGCAGCCAATTTGAGAATTCACCCCTCCACTTT
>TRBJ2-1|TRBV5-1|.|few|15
CASSLTRDLYNEQFF
TGCGCCAGCAGCTTGACCCGGGACCTTTACAATGAGCAGTTCTTC
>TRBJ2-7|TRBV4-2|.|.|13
CASSQDLEYEQYF
TGTGCCAGCAGCCAAGATCTGGAATACGAGCAGTACTTC
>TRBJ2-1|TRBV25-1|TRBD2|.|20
CASSEDKEGTSGGARNEQFF
TGTGCCAGCAGTGAAGACAAAGAGGGGACTAGCGGGGGGGCAAGGAATGAGCAGTTCTTC
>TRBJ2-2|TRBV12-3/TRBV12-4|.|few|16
CASSFFRGGNTGELFF
TGTGCCAGCAGTTTCTTTAGGGGCGGGAACACCGGGGAGCTGTTTTTT
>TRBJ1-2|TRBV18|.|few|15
CASSPSSGRNYGYTF
TGTGCCAGCTCACCCAGCAGCGGCCGAAACTATGGCTACACCTTC
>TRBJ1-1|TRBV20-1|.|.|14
CSARKPGENTEAFF
TGCAGTGCTAGAAAGCCAGGGGAGAACACTGAAGCTTTCTTT
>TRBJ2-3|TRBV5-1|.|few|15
CASSAGTAEADTQYF
TGCGCCAGCAGCGCGGGGACAGCAGAGGCAGATACGCAGTATTTT
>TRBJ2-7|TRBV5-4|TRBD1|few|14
CASSWDRANYEQYF
TGTGCCAGCAGCTGGGACAGGGCCAACTACGAGCAGTACTTC
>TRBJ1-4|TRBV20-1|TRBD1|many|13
CSAGDRGNEKLFF
TGCAGTGCTGGGGACAGGGGAAATGAAAAACTGTTTTTT
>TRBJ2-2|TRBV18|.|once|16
CASSPRLASSTGELFF
TGTGCCAGCTCACCACGGCTAGCGAGCTCCACCGGGGAGCTGTTTTTT
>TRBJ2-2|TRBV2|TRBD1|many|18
CASSETRTGQGWTGELFF
TGTGCCAGCAGTGAAACCCGGACGGGACAGGGATGGACCGGGGAGCTGTTTTTT
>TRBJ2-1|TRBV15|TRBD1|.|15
CATTPDRAGYNEQFF
TGTGCCACCACCCCGGACAGGGCAGGCTACAATGAGCAGTTCTTC
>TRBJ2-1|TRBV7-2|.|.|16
CASSLAVGTAYNEQFF
TGTGCCAGCAGCCTAGCGGTCGGGACAGCCTACAATGAGCAGTTCTTC
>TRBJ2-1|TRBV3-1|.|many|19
CASSLVWGTDSSSYNEQFF
TGTGCCAGCAGCCTTGTCTGGGGAACGGACAGTAGCTCCTACAATGAGCAGTTCTTC
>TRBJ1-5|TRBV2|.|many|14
CASSEEQGGQPQHF
TGTGCCAGCAGTGAAGAACAGGGAGGTCAGCCCCAGCATTTT
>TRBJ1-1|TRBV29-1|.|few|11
CSVDLAEKAFF
TGCAGCGTTGATTTGGCGGAAAAAGCTTTCTTT
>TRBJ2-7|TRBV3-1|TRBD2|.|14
CASSRLAGGYEQYF
TGTGCCAGCAGCCGACTAGCGGGAGGCTACGAGCAGTACTTC
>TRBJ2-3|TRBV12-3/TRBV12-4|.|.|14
CASSFRRVTDTQYF
TGTGCCAGCAGTTTTAGGAGGGTCACAGATACGCAGTATTTT
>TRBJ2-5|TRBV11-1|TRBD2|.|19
CASSLRPGTSGGYQETQYF
TGTGCCAGCAGCCTCCGTCCCGGGACTAGCGGGGGGTACCAAGAGACCCAGTACTTC
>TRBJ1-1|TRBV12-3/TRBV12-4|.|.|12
CAGSARGTEAFF
TGTGCCGGCAGTGCCCGGGGCACTGAAGCTTTCTTT
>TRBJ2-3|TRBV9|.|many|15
CASTLGGGTIDTQYF
TGTGCCAGCACTCTCGGAGGAGGGACGATAGATACGCAGTATTTT
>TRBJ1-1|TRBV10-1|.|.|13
CASRVAIDTEAFF
TGCGCCAGCAGGGTGGCAATTGACACTGAAGCTTTCTTT
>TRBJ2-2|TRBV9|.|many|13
CASSVKSTGELFF
TGTGCCAGCAGCGTTAAATCTACCGGGGAGCTGTTTTTT